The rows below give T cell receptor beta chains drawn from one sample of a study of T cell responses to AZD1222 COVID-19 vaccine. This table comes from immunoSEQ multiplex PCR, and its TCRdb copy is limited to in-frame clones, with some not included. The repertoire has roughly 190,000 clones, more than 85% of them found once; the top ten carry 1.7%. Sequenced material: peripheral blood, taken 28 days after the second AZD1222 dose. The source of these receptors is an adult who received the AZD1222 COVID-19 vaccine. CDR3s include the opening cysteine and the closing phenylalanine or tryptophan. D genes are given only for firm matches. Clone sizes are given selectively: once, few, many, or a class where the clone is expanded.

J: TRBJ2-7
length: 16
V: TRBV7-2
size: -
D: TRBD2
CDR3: CASSQGTSGATYEQYF
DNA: TGTGCCAGCAGCCAAGGGACTAGCGGCGCTACCTACGAGCAGTACTTC

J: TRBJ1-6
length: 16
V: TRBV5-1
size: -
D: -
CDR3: CASSQMFGAQNSPLHF
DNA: TGCGCCAGCAGCCAGATGTTTGGGGCGCAAAATTCACCCCTCCACTTT

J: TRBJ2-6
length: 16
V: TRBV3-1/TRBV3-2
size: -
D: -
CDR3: CASSQDSVSGANVLTF
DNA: TGTGCCAGCAGCCAAGATTCAGTATCTGGGGCCAACGTCCTGACTTTC

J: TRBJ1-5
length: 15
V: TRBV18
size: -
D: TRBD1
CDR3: CASSPTGASNQPQHF
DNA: TGTGCCAGCTCACCTACAGGGGCTTCCAATCAGCCCCAGCATTTT

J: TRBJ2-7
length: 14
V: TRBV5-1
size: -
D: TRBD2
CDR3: CASSQATSGYEQYF
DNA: TGCGCCAGCAGCCAAGCGACTAGCGGCTACGAGCAGTACTTC

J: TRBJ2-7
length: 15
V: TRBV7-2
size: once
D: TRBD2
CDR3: CASSLTSGGSYEQYF
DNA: TGTGCCAGCAGCTTAACTAGCGGCGGATCCTACGAGCAGTACTTC

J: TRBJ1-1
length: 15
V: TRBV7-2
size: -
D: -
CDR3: CASSPRHPGSTEAFF
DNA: TGTGCCAGCAGCCCCCGCCACCCGGGGAGCACTGAAGCTTTCTTT

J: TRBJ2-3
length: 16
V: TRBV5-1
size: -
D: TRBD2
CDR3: CASSYPGTTITDTQYF
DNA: TGCGCCAGCAGCTATCCCGGGACTACTATCACAGATACGCAGTATTTT

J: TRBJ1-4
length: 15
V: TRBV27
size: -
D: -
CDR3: CASSHRGVVNEKLFF
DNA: TGTGCCAGCAGCCATCGGGGTGTGGTTAACGAAAAACTGTTTTTT

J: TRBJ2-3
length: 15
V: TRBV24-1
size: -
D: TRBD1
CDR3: CATGGDRGYTDTQYF
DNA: TGTGCCACCGGGGGGGACAGGGGCTACACAGATACGCAGTATTTT

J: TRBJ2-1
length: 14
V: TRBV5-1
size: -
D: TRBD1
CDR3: CASSSKNGQGEQFF
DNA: TGCGCCAGCAGCTCCAAAAACGGACAGGGAGAGCAGTTCTTC

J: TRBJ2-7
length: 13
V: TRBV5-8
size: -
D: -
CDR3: CASSRRVAHEQYF
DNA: TGTGCCAGCAGCCGCCGAGTTGCCCACGAGCAGTACTTC

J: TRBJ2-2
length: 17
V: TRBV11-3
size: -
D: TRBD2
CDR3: CASSPGLAGGQTGELFF
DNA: TGTGCCAGCAGCCCGGGACTAGCGGGGGGGCAAACCGGGGAGCTGTTTTTT

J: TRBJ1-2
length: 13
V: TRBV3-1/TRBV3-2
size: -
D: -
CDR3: CASSQGGFGGYTF
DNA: TGTGCCAGCAGCCAAGGTGGTTTCGGTGGCTACACCTTC